Shown below are 32 T cell receptor beta chains from a single sample sequenced in a study of cytomegalovirus exposure and HLA in healthy donors. Clones were sequenced by immunoSEQ multiplex PCR, and TCRdb holds only the in-frame ones, with some missing. This table has roughly 200,000 clones, roughly three quarters appearing once. Sequencing used PBMCs. The receptors stem from a woman aged 30 to 39 in good health and CMV-seronegative.

The rearrangement uses TRBV4-2 and TRBJ2-7, with 7 bases identical to TRBD2. V trimming: 4 bases; J trimming: 2 bases; junction bases outside the gene matches: 5. This CDR3 has 14 amino acids. Germline V gene sequence: CDR1 LGHNA, CDR2 YNFKEQ. The CDR3 sequence is CASSLSGGAYEQYF. The CDR3 coding sequence is TGTGCCAGCAGCCTCTCTGGGGGGGCCTACGAGCAGTACTTC.

This clone was seen once. The chain has TRBV2 and TRBJ2-2, with no clear D. Per germline, CDR1 SNHLY and CDR2 FYNNEI. V shed 7 bases and J shed 7 bases, with 16 bases lying between them. This CDR3 region has 14 residues. The CDR3 DNA is TGTGCCAGCACGCAGACCCACCTAGGCGGGGAGCTGTTTTTT. Protein sequence: CASTQTHLGGELFF.

The chain couples TRBV6-6 to TRBJ2-7, with unresolved D. V was trimmed by 6 bases and J by 0 bases, leaving 12 bases between them. Germline loops: CDR1 MNHNY, CDR2 SVGAGI (reference sequence). The CDR3 consists of 14 residues. CDR3 residues: CASSDTSSSYEQYF. CDR3 sequence (DNA): TGTGCCAGCAGCGACACCTCAAGCTCCTACGAGCAGTACTTC.

J is TRBJ2-6 and V is TRBV2; TRBD1 aligns across 7 bases. In germline, CDR1 is SNHLY, CDR2 FYNNEI. V dropped 4 bases and J dropped 4; count of bases not matched to a gene: 13. The CDR3 has 18 residues. In nucleotides, the CDR3 is TGTGCCAGCAGTGTAAGGCGAGACAGGGTTTCCGGGGCCAACGTCCTGACTTTC. Translation gives CASSVRRDRVSGANVLTF.

J is TRBJ1-2 and V is TRBV19; 7 bases agree with TRBD1. The junction had 6 bases not matched to a gene; V was cut back by 6 bases and J by 5 bases. Germline CDR1 and CDR2: LNHDA and SQIVND (reference sequence). The CDR3 extends over 13 amino acids. CDR3 residues: CASSRQGTYGYTF. CDR3 DNA sequence: TGTGCCAGTAGCCGACAGGGAACATATGGCTACACCTTC.

CDR3 DNA sequence: TGTGCCAGCTCACCCAGAAGGGACAGCTACGAGCAGTACTTC. Its protein product is CASSPRRDSYEQYF. V and J are TRBV18 and TRBJ2-7; 7 bases are a match to TRBD1. After removal of 3 bases from V and 3 bases from J, the junction contained 5 bases not matched to a gene. Germline CDR1 KGHSH, CDR2 LQKENI. The CDR3 has 14 residues.

A single count supports this clone. Here the CDR3 reads CSVGQGYTEAFF. The CDR3 DNA is TGCAGCGTTGGACAGGGATACACTGAAGCTTTCTTT. This chain uses TRBV29-1 with TRBJ1-1; 7 positions agree with TRBD1. The trim removed 4 bases at V and 3 bases at J, leaving 2 bases unmatched. The germline V gene has CDR1 SQVTM and CDR2 ANQGSEA. CDR3 length equals 12 residues.

In this sample, this clone turned up once. V is TRBV15 and J is TRBJ1-4; TRBD1 agrees at 9 bases. Germline V CDR1 and CDR2: LNHNV, YYDKDF (reference sequence). Unmatched junction bases numbered 9, after V lost 5 bases and J lost 8 bases. This CDR3 has 15 residues. CDR3 bases: TGTGCCACCAGCGAAAGGGGACAGGGTTTGGAAAAACTGTTTTTT. This translates into CATSERGQGLEKLFF.

V usage is TRBV5-4 and J usage is TRBJ2-2; D is unresolved. V was pared by 2 bases and J by 5 bases, with 10 bases between. The CDR3 contains 14 residues. CDR1 is SGHNT and CDR2 is YYREEE in the germline V gene (reference sequence). The CDR3 DNA reads as TGTGCCAGCAGCTTTCAGTCGACAACCGGGGAGCTGTTTTTT. Translation: CASSFQSTTGELFF.

CDR3 residues: CASSEISPGGYTF. For the CDR3, the DNA is TGTGCCAGCAGTGAAATATCCCCGGGTGGCTACACCTTC. The rearrangement links TRBV6-1 to TRBJ1-2; no clear D gene. V dropped 2 bases and J dropped 7 bases, with 11 bases sitting between them. This CDR3 region has 13 residues. Germline V lookup: CDR1 MNHNS, CDR2 SASEGT.

The chain combines TRBV5-4 with TRBJ2-5; no reliable D call. Germline CDR1 SGHNT, CDR2 YYREEE (reference sequence). V lost 1 base and J lost 0, with 4 bases in between. The CDR3 length is 13 residues. CDR3 coding DNA: TGTGCCAGCAGCTTGCAGTACCAAGAGACCCAGTACTTC. Translation: CASSLQYQETQYF. The full variable domain, in which reference TRBV5-4 and TRBJ2-5 provide the parts outside the CDR3, is ETGVTQSPTHLIKTRGQQVTLRCSSQSGHNTVSWYQQALGQGPQFIFQYYREEENGRGNFPPRFSGLQFPNYSSELNVNALELDDSALYLCASSLQYQETQYFGPGTRLLVL.

This clone has just a few counts. The rearrangement joins TRBV29-1 to TRBJ2-1; D may be TRBD1 (6 bases). CDR1 and CDR2 (germline): SQVTM, ANQGSEA. The CDR3 is 13 amino acids. Trimming left V 5 bases short and J 6 bases short, with 14 bases between. CDR3 residues: CSVSSLGGNEQFF. DNA for the CDR3: TGCAGCGTTTCGAGCCTAGGGGGCAATGAGCAGTTCTTC.

This clone occurred once. The chain combines TRBV10-3 with TRBJ1-3; no clear D. The CDR3 is 18 residues long. V was clipped by 1 base and J by 0 bases, with 16 bases between them. Per germline, CDR1 ENHRY and CDR2 SYGVKD. CDR3 coding DNA: TGTGCCATCAGTGAGTGGGAGACAAGAAGACCCTCTGGAAACACCATATATTTT. It yields the protein CAISEWETRRPSGNTIYF.

The V call is TRBV5-1, the J call TRBJ2-3, with 9 bases lining up with TRBD1. CDR3 length: 19 amino acids. With V trimmed by 1 base and J by 0 bases, 12 bases remained unmatched. Germline lookup yields CDR1 SGHRS and CDR2 YFSETQ. The CDR3 DNA sequence: TGCGCCAGCAGCTTGAGCCGGGACAGGGCGCTCTCTAGCACAGATACGCAGTATTTT. Its translation is CASSLSRDRALSSTDTQYF.

The chain combines TRBV4-1 with TRBJ2-1; TRBD2 agrees at 9 bases. V shed 2 bases, J shed 9 bases, and the junction held 11 bases outside the gene matches. Germline V lookup: CDR1 MGHRA, CDR2 YSYEKL. The CDR3 contains 16 residues. CDR3 loop: CASSQPTSGSRREQFF. The CDR3 nucleotides are TGCGCCAGCAGCCAACCTACTAGCGGGTCCAGGCGTGAGCAGTTCTTC.

The CDR3 DNA reads as TGTGCCACCAGCAGCAACAGGATCCCTAGCACCGGGGAGCTGTTTTTT. Translation gives CATSSNRIPSTGELFF. V is TRBV15 and J is TRBJ2-2, with a tentative D call TRBD1 (5 bases). The length of the CDR3 is 16 residues. Germline loops: CDR1 LNHNV, CDR2 YYDKDF (reference sequence). V was cut by 3 bases and J by 4 bases, with 15 bases left in between.

Note on this clone: Germline is not matched at one junction end, which may reflect a read error. V gene TRBV12-5 combines with J gene TRBJ1-1; 7 bases line up with TRBD1. Germline assignment: CDR1 LGHNT and CDR2 FRNRAP. CDR3 size: 12 residues. CDR3 in amino acids: CASARDSQKGGF. Written as DNA, the CDR3 is TGTGCTAGTGCCCGGGACAGTCAAAAAGGAGGCTTT.

This chain uses TRBV28 with TRBJ2-7, with 8 bases matching TRBD2. The germline V gene has CDR1 MDHEN and CDR2 SYDVKM. V lost 3 bases to trimming and J lost 0 bases; unmatched junction nucleotides: 7. The CDR3 covers 16 residues. CDR3 DNA sequence: TGTGCCAGCAGTTTGGGGAGCGGGGGCAGCTCCTACGAGCAGTACTTC. This translates into CASSLGSGGSSYEQYF.

The rearrangement links TRBV2 to TRBJ2-1; D might be TRBD2 (6 bases). V gave up 10 bases and J gave up 0 bases, with 16 bases separating them. Germline CDR1 is SNHLY and CDR2 is FYNNEI. The CDR3 has 15 amino acids. CDR3 coding DNA: TGTGCCATGATGGCGGGGTTCGGCTCCTACAATGAGCAGTTCTTC. This translates into CAMMAGFGSYNEQFF. The full variable domain, its missing parts supplied by reference TRBV2 and TRBJ2-1, is EPEVTQTPSHQVTQMGQEVILRCVPISNHLYFYWYRQILGQKVEFLVSFYNNEISEKSEIFDDQFSVERPDGSNFTLKIRSTKLEDSAMYFCAMMAGFGSYNEQFFGPGTRLTVL.

The chain uses TRBV5-1 and TRBJ2-6; D may be TRBD1 (6 bases). Trimming removed 0 bases from V and 0 bases from J, with 16 bases in between. Germline-derived CDR1 and CDR2 are SGHRS and YFSETQ. The CDR3 is 19 residues long. In nucleotides, the CDR3 is TGCGCCAGCAGCTTGGAGGACAGTTACTACTACTCTGGGGCCAACGTCCTGACTTTC. Its protein is CASSLEDSYYYSGANVLTF.

This clone was picked up one time. J is TRBJ1-6 and V is TRBV9; the D gene is possibly TRBD1 (6 bases). The CDR3 spans 17 residues. Germline CDR1 is SGDLS and CDR2 is YYNGEE. Deletions cut 0 bases from V and 9 bases from J, with 19 bases between. The CDR3 loop is CASSVGGGGWDSSPLHF. CDR3 DNA sequence: TGTGCCAGCAGCGTAGGAGGGGGGGGATGGGATAGTTCACCCCTCCACTTT. Full variable domain (rest looked up from reference TRBV9 and TRBJ1-6): DSGVTQTPKHLITATGQRVTLRCSPRSGDLSVYWYQQSLDQGLQFLIQYYNGEERAKGNILERFSAQQFPDLHSELNLSSLELGDSALYFCASSVGGGGWDSSPLHFGNGTRLTVT.

This chain uses TRBV13 with TRBJ1-2, with 10 bases lining up with TRBD1. The CDR3 length is 15 residues. Germline V CDR1 and CDR2: PRHDT, FYEKMQ (reference sequence). J gave up 8 bases and V 8 bases, and 14 bases lay outside the gene matches. The CDR3 is CASSHGTGVGYGYTF. In DNA form, the CDR3 reads TGTGCCAGCTCCCACGGGACAGGGGTTGGGTACGGCTACACCTTC.

This clone appeared once. The chain uses TRBV28 and TRBJ1-6; 10 nucleotides match TRBD1. V trimming: 7 bases; J trimming: 10 bases; junction bases outside the gene matches: 7. The CDR3 sequence is 14 residues long. Looked up from germline, CDR1 is MDHEN and CDR2 is SYDVKM. CDR3 residues: CASILDRGRSPLHF. Here the CDR3 DNA reads TGTGCCAGCATCCTTGACAGGGGGCGATCACCCCTCCACTTT.

The J gene is TRBJ2-1, the V gene TRBV30; the D gene is possibly TRBD1 (6 bases). This CDR3 is 13 amino acids long. Trimming removed 3 bases from V and 2 bases from J, with 8 bases in between. Germline lookup yields CDR1 GTSNPN and CDR2 SVGIG (reference sequence). CDR3 DNA sequence: TGTGCCTGGAGGGGGGCCCCCTACAATGAGCAGTTCTTC. Amino acid sequence: CAWRGAPYNEQFF.

The chain links TRBV7-8 to TRBJ1-4; a possible D gene is TRBD1 (5 bases). The germline V gene has CDR1 SGHVS and CDR2 FQNEAQ. The CDR3 is 15 amino acids. V was pared by 0 bases and J by 7 bases, with 12 bases between. The CDR3 sequence is CASSLAGTGGEKLFF. CDR3 sequence (DNA): TGTGCCAGCAGCTTAGCGGGAACAGGCGGTGAAAAACTGTTTTTT.

This clone was seen only once. This chain connects TRBV28 to TRBJ2-7, with 10 bases aligning to TRBD1. This CDR3 comprises 15 residues. Trimming cost V 4 bases and J 4 bases; bases outside gene matches: 7. Per the germline V gene, CDR1 is MDHEN and CDR2 is SYDVKM. The CDR3 spells CASSSAGTGVYEQYF. CDR3 coding DNA: TGTGCCAGCAGTTCTGCCGGGACAGGGGTTTACGAGCAGTACTTC.

This clone was seen a handful of times. The CDR3 nucleotides read TGCGCCAGCAGCCCCGGACAGGGGATGTACGAGCAGTACTTC. Its translation: CASSPGQGMYEQYF. J is TRBJ2-7 and V is TRBV4-1, with 9 bases lining up with TRBD1. The junction had 5 bases not matched to a gene; V was cut back by 4 bases and J by 4 bases. Germline V gene data show CDR1 as MGHRA and CDR2 as YSYEKL. The CDR3 consists of 14 residues.

This clone was recorded a few times. The chain is built from TRBV6-5 and TRBJ2-7; tentative D call: TRBD2 (5 bases). The length of the CDR3 is 13 residues. V lost 6 bases to trimming and J lost 2 bases, with 11 bases between them. CDR1 MNHEY and CDR2 SVGAGI come from the germline V gene. The CDR3 region is CASSLAPTYEQYF. DNA of the CDR3: TGTGCCAGCAGCCTAGCACCCACCTACGAGCAGTACTTC.

This chain connects TRBV7-9 to TRBJ2-3, with D tentatively TRBD2 (6 bases). Germline-derived CDR1 and CDR2 are SEHNR and FQNEAQ (reference sequence). The CDR3 extends over 17 amino acids. V gave up 4 bases and J gave up 3 bases, with 20 bases separating them. The chain's CDR3 is CASSYPDVLADTDTQYF. The CDR3 bases are TGTGCCAGCAGCTACCCCGACGTACTAGCCGATACAGATACGCAGTATTTT. Full variable domain (missing parts from reference TRBV7-9 and TRBJ2-3): DTGVSQNPRHKITKRGQNVTFRCDPISEHNRLYWYRQTLGQGPEFLTYFQNEAQLEKSRLLSDRFSAERPKGSFSTLEIQRTEQGDSAMYLCASSYPDVLADTDTQYFGPGTRLTVL.

Only a few counts were recorded for this clone. The rearrangement uses TRBV6-5 and TRBJ2-7; TRBD2 might be the D (6 bases). Germline V CDR1 and CDR2: MNHEY, SVGAGI. The CDR3 has 14 residues. Trimming took off 5 bases at V and 0 bases at J, with 11 bases between the two ends. Here the CDR3 DNA reads TGTGCCAGCAGTCTTTCCGGGAGCTCCTACGAGCAGTACTTC. Its protein is CASSLSGSSYEQYF.

V usage is TRBV15 and J usage is TRBJ2-3; 8 bases agree with TRBD2. The germline CDR1 and CDR2 sequences are LNHNV and YYDKDF (reference sequence). V gave up 3 bases and J gave up 1 base; unmatched junction bases: 9. The CDR3 runs 17 residues. The CDR3 coding sequence is TGTGCCACCAGCAGGGGGGTCCGGGGGGGTGGCACAGATACGCAGTATTTT. This gives the protein CATSRGVRGGGTDTQYF.

This chain joins TRBV12-1 and TRBJ1-1; no DNA check was done on the table's D call, TRBD1. TRBV12-1 is given as a pseudogene. The CDR3 loop spans 15 amino acids. The CDR3 loop reads CASSFARTENTEAFF. The DNA for the CDR3 is TGTGCCAGCAGCTTTGCACGGACAGAGAACACTGAAGCTTTCTTT.